This TCR beta chain was sequenced for a study of blood T cell repertoires in COVID-19. Study background: The United States, Italy and Spain were the sources of the acute and convalescent COVID-19 samples. Sample material is recorded as cDNA or gDNA derived from T cells, B-cell-depleted T cells, or PBMCs.

In the original workflow: How many nucleated cells were present was estimated from reference gene primer amplification. Repertoires were generated with immunoSEQ multiplex PCR, while TCRdb's copy carries only in-frame clones and drops some. From that table come the V and J calls and clone size; the DNA was used to work out D and trimming. Of tens of thousands of clones in the sample, approximately 85% are singletons; the top ten hold about a third. During active infection, Seattle patients enrolled and were then monitored through disease. Germline assignment: CDR1 SGHVS and CDR2 FNYEAQ. The CDR3 sequence is 19 residues long. J was trimmed by 4 bases and V by 2 bases; bases with no gene match: 12.

The receptor was derived from a woman of 80 years or more with COVID-19, enrolled during active disease. Sequencing was done on a sample of peripheral blood. The chain combines TRBV7-6 with TRBJ2-1; 12 bases align to TRBD2. CDR3 DNA sequence: TGTGCCAGCAGCTTACGGGCTAGCGGGAGGGCGTGGGAATACAATGAGCAGTTCTTC. Translated, it gives CASSLRASGRAWEYNEQFF.